These T cell receptor beta chains were read from a single sample in a study of blood T cell repertoires in COVID-19. Assay used: immunoSEQ multiplex PCR; TCRdb lists only in-frame clones, some missing. The sample yields approximately 220,000 clones, 86% seen once. The sample comprised PBMCs or T cells enriched from blood (not recorded which). The receptors come from a woman aged 40 to 50 with acute COVID-19. Each CDR3 is given with its conserved first and last residue. D genes are given only for firm matches. Clone sizes are given selectively: once, few, many, or a class where the clone is expanded.

v_gene: TRBV7-2
abundance: -
d_gene: -
j_gene: TRBJ2-1
CDR3aa: CASSVDGSSYNEQFF
CDR3nt: TGTGCCAGCAGCGTCGACGGGTCCTCCTACAATGAGCAGTTCTTC

v_gene: TRBV4-1
abundance: -
d_gene: TRBD1
j_gene: TRBJ2-7
CDR3aa: CASSLDREYEQYF
CDR3nt: TGCGCCAGCAGCCTGGACAGGGAATACGAGCAGTACTTC

v_gene: TRBV5-6
abundance: once
d_gene: TRBD1
j_gene: TRBJ1-1
CDR3aa: CASSTDRVLFTEAFF
CDR3nt: TGTGCCAGCAGCACCGACAGGGTTCTATTCACTGAAGCTTTCTTT

v_gene: TRBV15
abundance: -
d_gene: TRBD2
j_gene: TRBJ2-1
CDR3aa: CATSRKRGGRFDNEQFF
CDR3nt: TGTGCCACCAGTAGAAAGCGGGGGGGCCGCTTTGACAATGAGCAGTTCTTC

v_gene: TRBV30
abundance: few
d_gene: -
j_gene: TRBJ1-1
CDR3aa: CALGATANTEAFF
CDR3nt: TGTGCCCTGGGGGCGACTGCCAACACTGAAGCTTTCTTT

v_gene: TRBV7-8
abundance: -
d_gene: -
j_gene: TRBJ2-1
CDR3aa: CASSSRDNEQFF
CDR3nt: TGTGCCAGCAGTTCCCGGGATAATGAGCAGTTCTTC

v_gene: TRBV10-3
abundance: -
d_gene: -
j_gene: TRBJ1-5
CDR3aa: CAISESSPGSNQPQHF
CDR3nt: TGTGCCATCAGTGAGTCGTCACCCGGGAGCAATCAGCCCCAGCATTTT

v_gene: TRBV19
abundance: -
d_gene: -
j_gene: TRBJ1-4
CDR3aa: CASSIGVGRTNEKLFF
CDR3nt: TGTGCCAGTAGTATAGGAGTAGGGAGGACTAATGAAAAACTGTTTTTT

v_gene: TRBV2
abundance: -
d_gene: TRBD2
j_gene: TRBJ2-1
CDR3aa: CASSEDASGGPHEQFF
CDR3nt: TGTGCCAGCAGTGAAGATGCTAGCGGGGGGCCCCACGAGCAGTTCTTC

v_gene: TRBV6-5
abundance: -
d_gene: TRBD1
j_gene: TRBJ1-2
CDR3aa: CASSYRLRDRTYGYTF
CDR3nt: TGTGCCAGCAGTTACCGCCTAAGGGACAGGACATATGGCTACACCTTC

v_gene: TRBV6-5
abundance: -
d_gene: -
j_gene: TRBJ2-4
CDR3aa: CASTSPQNIQYF
CDR3nt: TGTGCCAGCACGAGTCCTCAAAACATTCAGTACTTC

v_gene: TRBV7-9
abundance: -
d_gene: -
j_gene: TRBJ1-2
CDR3aa: CASSLEGYYGYTF
CDR3nt: TGTGCCAGCAGCTTGGAGGGGTACTATGGCTACACCTTC

v_gene: TRBV19
abundance: -
d_gene: -
j_gene: TRBJ1-6
CDR3aa: CASSIVGQINSPLHF
CDR3nt: TGTGCCAGTAGTATAGTCGGACAGATAAATTCACCCCTCCACTTT

v_gene: TRBV6-5
abundance: -
d_gene: TRBD1
j_gene: TRBJ2-5
CDR3aa: CASSYWVRGHLETQYF
CDR3nt: TGTGCCAGCAGTTACTGGGTCAGGGGGCACTTAGAGACCCAGTACTTC

v_gene: TRBV5-4
abundance: once
d_gene: TRBD2
j_gene: TRBJ2-1
CDR3aa: CASSLAGGLYNEQFF
CDR3nt: TGTGCCAGCAGCTTAGCGGGGGGGCTGTACAATGAGCAGTTCTTC

v_gene: TRBV11-2
abundance: -
d_gene: -
j_gene: TRBJ1-5
CDR3aa: CASSPGQNSNQPQHF
CDR3nt: TGTGCCAGCAGCCCAGGACAAAATAGCAATCAGCCCCAGCATTTT

v_gene: TRBV5-5
abundance: -
d_gene: -
j_gene: TRBJ1-5
CDR3aa: CASSARDNNQPQHF
CDR3nt: TGTGCCAGCAGCGCCCGGGACAACAATCAGCCCCAGCATTTT

v_gene: TRBV3-1/TRBV3-2
abundance: -
d_gene: TRBD1
j_gene: TRBJ1-5
CDR3aa: CASSPTGVGGQPQHF
CDR3nt: TGTGCCAGCAGCCCGACAGGGGTGGGGGGTCAGCCCCAGCATTTT

v_gene: TRBV19
abundance: few
d_gene: -
j_gene: TRBJ2-2
CDR3aa: CASSIGQNTGELFF
CDR3nt: TGTGCCAGTAGTATCGGACAGAACACCGGGGAGCTGTTTTTT

v_gene: TRBV12-3/TRBV12-4
abundance: -
d_gene: -
j_gene: TRBJ2-7
CDR3aa: CASSLGRGYEQYF
CDR3nt: TGTGCCAGCAGTTTGGGGCGGGGCTACGAGCAGTACTTC

v_gene: TRBV9
abundance: -
d_gene: TRBD2
j_gene: TRBJ2-1
CDR3aa: CASSATSGSSYNEQFF
CDR3nt: TGTGCCAGCAGTGCGACTAGCGGGAGCTCCTACAATGAGCAGTTCTTC

v_gene: TRBV4-3
abundance: -
d_gene: -
j_gene: TRBJ2-6
CDR3aa: CASSGTTPGGANVLTF
CDR3nt: TGCGCCAGCAGCGGCACCACCCCGGGTGGGGCCAACGTCCTGACTTTC

v_gene: TRBV19
abundance: -
d_gene: -
j_gene: TRBJ2-1
CDR3aa: CASSPRGVALAVSYNEQFF
CDR3nt: TGTGCCAGTAGTCCGAGGGGGGTGGCTCTAGCGGTCTCCTACAATGAGCAGTTCTTC

v_gene: TRBV5-1
abundance: -
d_gene: -
j_gene: TRBJ1-1
CDR3aa: CASLGEGGTEAFF
CDR3nt: TGCGCCAGCCTCGGAGAGGGAGGGACTGAAGCTTTCTTT

v_gene: TRBV14
abundance: -
d_gene: -
j_gene: TRBJ1-2
CDR3aa: CASSQETFSGYTF
CDR3nt: TGTGCCAGCAGTCAAGAGACATTTTCTGGCTACACCTTC

v_gene: TRBV15
abundance: few
d_gene: TRBD2
j_gene: TRBJ2-1
CDR3aa: CATSRKTSGGVEQFF
CDR3nt: TGTGCCACCAGCAGAAAGACTAGCGGGGGGGTAGAGCAGTTCTTC

v_gene: TRBV29-1
abundance: once
d_gene: -
j_gene: TRBJ1-1
CDR3aa: CSVVSYAVMNTEAFF
CDR3nt: TGCAGCGTTGTTAGCTATGCGGTCATGAACACTGAAGCTTTCTTT

v_gene: TRBV7-3
abundance: -
d_gene: -
j_gene: TRBJ2-2
CDR3aa: CASSIPGSEQLFF
CDR3nt: TGTGCCAGCAGCATCCCGGGATCTGAGCAGCTGTTTTTT

v_gene: TRBV19
abundance: -
d_gene: -
j_gene: TRBJ1-5
CDR3aa: CASSISRQHNQPQHF
CDR3nt: TGTGCCAGTAGTATTTCGCGACAGCACAATCAGCCCCAGCATTTT

v_gene: TRBV29-1
abundance: -
d_gene: -
j_gene: TRBJ1-5
CDR3aa: CSVAQGLGSNQPQHF
CDR3nt: TGCAGCGTTGCCCAGGGTTTGGGTAGCAATCAGCCCCAGCATTTT

v_gene: TRBV13
abundance: -
d_gene: TRBD2
j_gene: TRBJ2-7
CDR3aa: CASSLTTSGGSYEQYF
CDR3nt: TGTGCCAGCAGCTTGACAACTAGCGGGGGATCCTACGAGCAGTACTTC

v_gene: TRBV15
abundance: -
d_gene: -
j_gene: TRBJ1-3
CDR3aa: CATSRDTGTGNTIYF
CDR3nt: TGTGCCACCAGCAGAGATACAGGGACTGGAAACACCATATATTTT

v_gene: TRBV5-1
abundance: -
d_gene: TRBD1
j_gene: TRBJ2-1
CDR3aa: CASSRGQGYNEQFF
CDR3nt: TGCGCCAGCAGCAGGGGACAGGGCTACAATGAGCAGTTCTTC

v_gene: TRBV6-5
abundance: -
d_gene: TRBD1
j_gene: TRBJ1-1
CDR3aa: CASTFDRGNTEAFF
CDR3nt: TGTGCCAGCACCTTCGACAGGGGGAACACTGAAGCTTTCTTT

v_gene: TRBV3-1/TRBV3-2
abundance: -
d_gene: TRBD1
j_gene: TRBJ1-4
CDR3aa: CASSRNRGANEKLFF
CDR3nt: TGTGCCAGCAGCCGAAACAGGGGGGCTAATGAAAAACTGTTTTTT

v_gene: TRBV11-2
abundance: -
d_gene: TRBD2
j_gene: TRBJ2-1
CDR3aa: CASSLVSGGYNEQFF
CDR3nt: TGTGCCAGCAGCTTAGTAAGCGGGGGATACAATGAGCAGTTCTTC

v_gene: TRBV24-1
abundance: -
d_gene: -
j_gene: TRBJ2-3
CDR3aa: CATSDPRGVDTQYF
CDR3nt: TGTGCCACCAGTGATCCTAGGGGTGTGGATACGCAGTATTTT

v_gene: TRBV18
abundance: -
d_gene: TRBD1
j_gene: TRBJ1-2
CDR3aa: CASSPYPGQTNYGYTF
CDR3nt: TGTGCCAGCTCACCTTACCCGGGACAGACTAACTATGGCTACACCTTC

v_gene: TRBV2
abundance: -
d_gene: -
j_gene: TRBJ2-7
CDR3aa: CASSEQGTYEQYF
CDR3nt: TGTGCCAGCAGTGAACAGGGAACCTACGAGCAGTACTTC

v_gene: TRBV14
abundance: -
d_gene: -
j_gene: TRBJ1-2
CDR3aa: CASSQVRGMGSGHYGYTF
CDR3nt: TGTGCCAGCAGCCAAGTGAGGGGGATGGGGTCGGGACACTATGGCTACACCTTC

v_gene: TRBV3-1/TRBV3-2
abundance: -
d_gene: TRBD1
j_gene: TRBJ1-2
CDR3aa: CASSLPGQRRDGYTF
CDR3nt: TGTGCCAGCAGCTTACCGGGACAGAGGAGAGATGGCTACACCTTC

v_gene: TRBV18
abundance: -
d_gene: TRBD1
j_gene: TRBJ1-4
CDR3aa: CASSPDRGRNEKLFF
CDR3nt: TGTGCCAGCTCACCGGACAGGGGGCGGAATGAAAAACTGTTTTTT

v_gene: TRBV19
abundance: -
d_gene: -
j_gene: TRBJ1-6
CDR3aa: CASTSTPSSYNSPLHF
CDR3nt: TGTGCCAGTACCTCGACTCCAAGCTCCTATAATTCACCCCTCCACTTT

v_gene: TRBV24-1
abundance: -
d_gene: -
j_gene: TRBJ1-1
CDR3aa: CATSDGTPEAFF
CDR3nt: TGTGCCACCAGTGATGGGACACCTGAAGCTTTCTTT

v_gene: TRBV5-1
abundance: -
d_gene: TRBD2
j_gene: TRBJ2-1
CDR3aa: CASSSAGGLGNEQFF
CDR3nt: TGCGCCAGCAGCAGTGCGGGGGGGCTAGGCAATGAGCAGTTCTTC

v_gene: TRBV10-2
abundance: -
d_gene: TRBD1
j_gene: TRBJ1-6
CDR3aa: CASSGTDRSSYNSPLHF
CDR3nt: TGCGCCAGCAGTGGGACGGACAGGAGCTCCTATAATTCACCCCTCCACTTT

v_gene: TRBV3-1/TRBV3-2
abundance: -
d_gene: TRBD1
j_gene: TRBJ1-5
CDR3aa: CASSPNIPTGVAGQPQHF
CDR3nt: TGTGCCAGCAGCCCAAATATACCAACAGGGGTTGCCGGTCAGCCCCAGCATTTT

v_gene: TRBV24-1
abundance: -
d_gene: TRBD1
j_gene: TRBJ1-2
CDR3aa: CATCCTGQAYGYTF
CDR3nt: TGTGCCACGTGTTGTACTGGACAGGCCTATGGCTACACCTTC

v_gene: TRBV2
abundance: -
d_gene: -
j_gene: TRBJ2-6
CDR3aa: CASSPSGVSGANVLTF
CDR3nt: TGTGCCAGCAGCCCATCGGGGGTCTCTGGGGCCAACGTCCTGACTTTC

v_gene: TRBV19
abundance: -
d_gene: TRBD1
j_gene: TRBJ1-5
CDR3aa: CASRQGSGNQPQHF
CDR3nt: TGTGCCAGCAGACAGGGATCAGGCAATCAGCCCCAGCATTTT

v_gene: TRBV9
abundance: -
d_gene: -
j_gene: TRBJ1-1
CDR3aa: CASSAGDIGTEAFF
CDR3nt: TGTGCCAGCAGCGCAGGGGATATAGGCACTGAAGCTTTCTTT

v_gene: TRBV27
abundance: -
d_gene: -
j_gene: TRBJ1-2
CDR3aa: CASSARGPHGYTF
CDR3nt: TGTGCCAGCAGTGCCAGGGGTCCCCATGGCTACACCTTC

v_gene: TRBV4-1
abundance: -
d_gene: TRBD1
j_gene: TRBJ1-4
CDR3aa: CASSQGQGGEKLFF
CDR3nt: TGCGCCAGCAGCCAAGGACAGGGAGGAGAAAAACTGTTTTTT

v_gene: TRBV7-6
abundance: once
d_gene: TRBD1
j_gene: TRBJ1-2
CDR3aa: CASSSGQGLNYGYTF
CDR3nt: TGTGCCAGCAGCTCCGGACAGGGATTAAACTATGGCTACACCTTC

v_gene: TRBV7-2
abundance: -
d_gene: -
j_gene: TRBJ2-2
CDR3aa: CASSLGGSAGTGELFF
CDR3nt: TGTGCCAGCAGCTTAGGAGGATCTGCGGGCACCGGGGAGCTGTTTTTT

v_gene: TRBV4-1
abundance: -
d_gene: TRBD1
j_gene: TRBJ2-4
CDR3aa: CASSRLGTEKNIQYF
CDR3nt: TGCGCCAGCAGCCGCTTGGGGACAGAAAAAAACATTCAGTACTTC

v_gene: TRBV4-2
abundance: -
d_gene: -
j_gene: TRBJ1-4
CDR3aa: CASTRNLRGFGNEKLFF
CDR3nt: TGTGCCAGCACCCGAAACCTAAGGGGATTCGGCAATGAAAAACTGTTTTTT